This T cell receptor (beta chain) was retrieved from a study of T-cell memory formation after mild COVID-19. Study-wide background: Most TCR clusters belonged to a single donor. Study-wide results and caveats: Pre-infection memory held some responding clones, suggesting pre-existing cross-reactive T cells responded. Chiefly within CM and EM were the contracting CD4+ clones; CD8+ ones were within EMRA.

5'RACE primed at constant segments yielded TCR alpha and TCR beta cDNA libraries bearing sample barcodes and UMIs. TCRdb re-called the 5' RACE reads through MiXCR, storing one row per CDR3 protein. Found here are about 16,000 distinct CDR3 sequences, around 20% of them singletons; the top ten hold about 60%. About this clonotype: The antigen is undetermined.

Germline V gives CDR1 SGHAT, CDR2 FQNNGV. Trimming shortened V by 3 bases and J by 2 bases, and 8 bases separated the two germline ends. The CDR3 is 13 residues long. V is TRBV11-2 and J is TRBJ2-7; D is uncertain. This TCR was recovered from a man younger than 35 who had mild COVID-19 (a few samples of this study predate the infection). Cell type and time point are not known. The sequenced sample was PBMCs or a T cell subset sorted from them (not recorded which). CDR3: CASSFSGTYEQYF. The CDR3 nucleotides read TGTGCCAGCAGCTTCTCTGGGACCTACGAGCAGTACTTC.